This T cell receptor (beta chain) was retrieved from a study of blood T cell repertoires in COVID-19. As for the study in general: COVID-19 samples from acute and convalescent phases originated in the United States, Italy and Spain. From T cells, B-cell-depleted T cells, or PBMCs came the material, which was cDNA or gDNA.

The germline V gene encodes CDR1 SGHNT and CDR2 YYREEE (reference sequence). The V and J ends lost 5 bases and 5 bases respectively, with 13 bases between them. This CDR3 comprises 13 residues. This clone showed up just a few times. As originally analysed: Amplification of reference gene primers provided the estimated nucleated cell counts. This table comes from immunoSEQ multiplex PCR, and its TCRdb copy is limited to in-frame clones, with some not included. That table supplies the V and J calls and clone size; D and trimming were determined from the DNA. The sample lists fewer than 65,000 clones, about 80% seen once, with 12% in the top ten.

The chain is built from TRBV5-4 and TRBJ1-1; D remains unclear. Material: peripheral blood. This receptor was taken from a human donor in a cohort sampled during active COVID-19. The chain's CDR3 is CASSPGSGTEAFF. CDR3 nucleotides: TGTGCCAGCAGTCCAGGCAGTGGGACTGAAGCTTTCTTT.